The 16 T cell receptor beta chains listed next were all sequenced from one sample in a study of blood T cells in healthy people across ages. The use of a sample-barcoded 5' primer and a J-beta primer mix characterized a second PCR of 7 to 11 cycles. A single record per CDR3 protein comes from TCRdb applying MiXCR to the 5' RACE reads. Of some 900,000 distinct CDR3 sequences in the sample, 40% to 60% are singletons; the top ten hold roughly an eighth. The sequenced material came from blood. These receptor sequences come from a man aged 25-40 years in good health.

This clonotype was found a few times. This chain connects TRBV18 to TRBJ2-7; 8 positions match TRBD1. Per germline, CDR1 KGHSH and CDR2 LQKENI. The CDR3 runs to 15 residues. V was pared by 4 bases and J by 2 bases, with 7 bases of the junction left unmatched. The chain's CDR3 is CASSRGQGNPYEQYF. CDR3 DNA sequence: TGTGCCAGCTCACGAGGACAGGGAAACCCCTACGAGCAGTACTTC.

The table lists this clonotype with a few counts. This rearrangement joins TRBV19 to TRBJ1-1, with 8 bases aligning to TRBD1. V gave up 8 bases and J gave up 3 bases; unmatched junction bases: 11. The CDR3 is 15 residues long. Germline V gives CDR1 LNHDA, CDR2 SQIVND (reference sequence). This CDR3 reads CASGREAGGYTEAFF. The CDR3, as DNA: TGTGCCAGTGGGAGAGAGGCAGGGGGCTACACTGAAGCTTTCTTT. The full variable domain, rest sourced from reference TRBV19 and TRBJ1-1, is DGGITQSPKYLFRKEGQNVTLSCEQNLNHDAMYWYRQDPGQGLRLIYYSQIVNDFQKGDIAEGYSVSREKKESFPLTVTSAQKNPTAFYLCASGREAGGYTEAFFGQGTRLTVV.

The V and J genes are TRBV7-9 and TRBJ1-1, with D possibly being TRBD1 (6 bases). CDR1 SEHNR and CDR2 FQNEAQ come from the germline V gene (reference sequence). V was shortened by 1 base and J by 1 base, with 10 bases between the two germline ends. This CDR3 has 15 amino acids. CDR3 bases: TGTGCCAGCAGCTTAGTCCCAGGGGAGAACACTGAAGCTTTCTTT. Its translation is CASSLVPGENTEAFF.

The chain recombines TRBV20-1 with TRBJ2-3; no clear D gene. Trimming took off 3 bases at V and 6 bases at J, with 16 bases between the two ends. This CDR3 contains 14 residues. CDR1 is DFQATT, CDR2 SNEGSKA, per germline (reference sequence). The DNA of the CDR3 is TGCAGTGCTAGGAGGCTAGTCGGTTCGGATACGCAGTATTTT. Protein product: CSARRLVGSDTQYF.

This sequence joins TRBV19 and TRBJ2-5, with D tentatively TRBD2 (6 bases). Trimming took off 11 bases at V and 5 bases at J, with 15 bases between the two ends. CDR1 is LNHDA, CDR2 SQIVND, per germline (reference sequence). The CDR3 spans 12 residues. CDR3 sequence reads: CACRGFSETQYF. The CDR3 DNA follows: TGTGCCTGCCGGGGGTTCTCGGAGACCCAGTACTTC.

The chain uses TRBV7-9 and TRBJ2-5; a weak D match, TRBD2 (6 bases). Germline CDR1 and CDR2: SEHNR and FQNEAQ (reference sequence). V was trimmed by 1 base and J by 2 bases, leaving 11 bases between them. The CDR3 length is 15 residues. The CDR3 DNA sequence: TGTGCCAGCAGCTTAGTTAGGGACTGGCAAGAGACCCAGTACTTC. Protein: CASSLVRDWQETQYF.

This clonotype was seen more than once but under ten times. DNA of the CDR3: TGCAGTGCTAGAGATGGAACGGAGCGCTATGGCTACACCTTC. It yields the protein CSARDGTERYGYTF. The genes are TRBV20-1 and TRBJ1-2; D ambiguous. This CDR3 is built from 14 residues. Trimming removed 0 bases from V and 4 bases from J, with 12 bases in between. The germline CDR1 and CDR2 sequences are DFQATT and SNEGSKA (reference sequence).

This clonotype has a count of ten or more. The chain employs TRBV28 and TRBJ2-1; D might be TRBD2 (7 bases). The germline V and J ends were trimmed by 7 bases and 2 bases, with 15 bases remaining between them. Germline V gene sequence: CDR1 MDHEN, CDR2 SYDVKM. There are 15 residues in the CDR3. CDR3 bases: TGTGCCAGCACCCCAAGGGGGGGGCCCTACAATGAGCAGTTCTTC. Amino acid sequence: CASTPRGGPYNEQFF.

The rearrangement joins TRBV29-1 to TRBJ2-7; D is perhaps TRBD1 or TRBD2 (5 bases each). Germline values: CDR1 SQVTM, CDR2 ANQGSEA. CDR3 size: 13 residues. V lost 3 bases, J lost 3 bases, and 12 bases lay in between. CDR3 sequence (DNA): TGCAGCGTTGAGGGGGATCGAAGCTACGAGCAGTACTTC. Residues: CSVEGDRSYEQYF.

The J gene is TRBJ2-7, the V gene TRBV5-1, with D uncertain. Trimming cost V 1 base and J 4 bases, with 12 bases left between them. CDR1 and CDR2 from the germline V gene are SGHRS and YFSETQ. CDR3 length: 14 amino acids. The CDR3 bases are TGCGCCAGCAGCTTGTACCAGGAAACATACGAGCAGTACTTC. It encodes CASSLYQETYEQYF.

This clonotype was recorded at least ten times. The gene calls are TRBV25-1 and TRBJ1-2; D is unclear. Trimming stripped 3 bases from V and 4 bases from J, with 6 bases between. The CDR3 length is 12 residues. Germline V lookup: CDR1 MGHDK, CDR2 SYGVNS. CDR3: CASSDRGYGYTF. The CDR3 region has the DNA TGTGCCAGCAGTGATCGCGGCTATGGCTACACCTTC.

J is TRBJ1-6 and V is TRBV5-6; D remains unclear. The CDR3 runs 17 residues. Trimming shortened V by 1 base and J by 4 bases, and 15 bases separated the two germline ends. Germline CDR1 is SGHDT and CDR2 is YYEEEE. Written as DNA, the CDR3 is TGTGCCAGCAGCTTGAGTTGGCAGGAGTTTTATAATTCACCCCTCCACTTT. Protein sequence: CASSLSWQEFYNSPLHF.

The J gene is TRBJ2-3, the V gene TRBV7-2; D is possibly TRBD2 (6 bases). CDR1 SGHTA and CDR2 FQGNSA come from the germline V gene. The CDR3 totals 16 residues. Trimming removed 3 bases at V and 3 bases at J, with 16 bases between. In DNA form, the CDR3 reads TGTGCCAGCAGCTTGACCGACCTTGGGGGGACAGATACGCAGTATTTT. It translates to CASSLTDLGGTDTQYF.

V gene TRBV6-5 combines with J gene TRBJ1-3, with TRBD1 identical over 9 bases. Germline trimming cut 5 bases from V and 0 bases from J; bases unmatched to any gene: 5. The CDR3 length is 16 residues. Germline V gene lookup returns CDR1 MNHEY and CDR2 SVGAGI. In DNA, the CDR3 is TGTGCCAGCAGTCGACAGGGGGGCAACTCTGGAAACACCATATATTTT. This encodes CASSRQGGNSGNTIYF.

This clonotype has a count of ten or more. V is TRBV12-3 or TRBV12-4 and J is TRBJ2-7, with D perhaps given as TRBD1 or TRBD2 (5 bases each). CDR3 size: 16 residues. V shed 5 bases and J shed 6 bases, with 23 bases lying between them. The CDR3 region has the DNA TGTGCCAGCAGTCGGGGCCTTGAGTTCGGGGATCGCGAGCAGTACTTC. The encoded protein is CASSRGLEFGDREQYF.

This clonotype was detected only a few times. V usage is TRBV20-1 and J usage is TRBJ2-7; unclear D gene. The CDR3 has 15 residues. Deletions cut 3 bases from V and 0 bases from J, with 15 bases between. Germline V gene data show CDR1 as DFQATT and CDR2 as SNEGSKA (reference sequence). The CDR3: CSASHQQVFSYEQYF. As DNA, the CDR3 is TGCAGTGCTAGCCACCAGCAGGTCTTCTCCTACGAGCAGTACTTC.